This T cell receptor (beta chain) comes out of a study of blood T cell repertoires in COVID-19. TCRdb's table, derived via immunoSEQ multiplex PCR, lists solely in-frame clones and lacks some. The sample contains tens of thousands of clones, less than 80% of which appear only once. Trimming removed 3 bases at V and 8 bases at J, with 17 bases between. Per the germline V gene, CDR1 is SGHKS and CDR2 is YYEKEE (reference sequence). The CDR3 runs to 14 residues. V gene TRBV5-5 combines with J gene TRBJ1-2; D perhaps matches TRBD1 (5 bases). Sequenced: peripheral blood. The TCR originated in a human donor in a cohort sampled during active COVID-19. The CDR3 region is CASSSLQGRVGYTF. The CDR3 bases are TGTGCCAGCAGCTCCCTTCAGGGTCGGGTCGGCTACACCTTC.